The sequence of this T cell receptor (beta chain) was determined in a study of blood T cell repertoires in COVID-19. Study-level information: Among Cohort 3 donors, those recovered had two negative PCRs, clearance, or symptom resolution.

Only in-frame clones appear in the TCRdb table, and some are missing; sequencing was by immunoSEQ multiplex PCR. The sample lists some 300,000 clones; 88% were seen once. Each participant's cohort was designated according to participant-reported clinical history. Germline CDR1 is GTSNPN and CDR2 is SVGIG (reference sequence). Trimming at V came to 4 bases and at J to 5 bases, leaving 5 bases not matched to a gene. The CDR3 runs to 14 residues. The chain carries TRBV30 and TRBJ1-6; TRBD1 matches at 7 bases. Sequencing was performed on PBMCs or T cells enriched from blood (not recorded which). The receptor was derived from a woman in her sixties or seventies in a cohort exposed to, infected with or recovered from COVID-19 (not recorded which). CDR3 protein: CAWTGDSNNSPLHF. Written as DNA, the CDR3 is TGTGCCTGGACCGGGGACAGCAATAATTCACCCCTCCACTTT.